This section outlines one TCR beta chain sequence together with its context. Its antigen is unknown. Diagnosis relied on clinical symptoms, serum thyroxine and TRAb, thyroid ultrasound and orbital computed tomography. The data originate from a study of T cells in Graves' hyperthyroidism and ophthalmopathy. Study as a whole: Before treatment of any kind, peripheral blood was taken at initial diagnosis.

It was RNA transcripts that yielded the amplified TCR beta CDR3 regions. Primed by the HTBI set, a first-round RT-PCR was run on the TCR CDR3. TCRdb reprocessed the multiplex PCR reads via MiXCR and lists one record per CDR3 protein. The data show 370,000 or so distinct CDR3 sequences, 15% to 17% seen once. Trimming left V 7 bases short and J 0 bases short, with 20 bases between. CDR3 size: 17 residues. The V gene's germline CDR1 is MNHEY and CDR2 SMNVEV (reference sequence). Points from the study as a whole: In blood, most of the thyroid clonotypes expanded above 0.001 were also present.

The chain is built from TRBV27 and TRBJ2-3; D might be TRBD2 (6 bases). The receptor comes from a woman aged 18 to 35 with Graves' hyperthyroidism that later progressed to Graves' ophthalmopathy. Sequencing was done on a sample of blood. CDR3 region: CASIPFGGAPSTDTQYF. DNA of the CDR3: TGTGCCAGCATCCCCTTTGGCGGGGCTCCTAGCACAGATACGCAGTATTTT.